This passage covers 10 T cell receptor beta chains from one sample sequenced in a study of cytomegalovirus exposure and HLA in healthy donors. The PCR contained 60 Vbeta and 13 Jbeta primers. Libraries were prepared by immunoSEQ multiplex PCR; TCRdb keeps only in-frame clonotypes and omits some of them. The sample includes roughly 100,000 clones, 75% to 85% of them seen just once. Sequenced input: PBMCs. The source of these receptors is a man aged 25 to 40 in good health and CMV-seronegative.

The chain joins TRBV15 to TRBJ2-1; D gene uncertain. V lost 0 bases to trimming and J lost 4 bases, with 10 bases between them. Germline V gene data show CDR1 as LNHNV and CDR2 as YYDKDF (reference sequence). The CDR3 extends over 15 amino acids. The CDR3 DNA reads as TGTGCCACCAGCAGAGATCGTCCGGTATACAATGAGCAGTTCTTC. Translating it yields CATSRDRPVYNEQFF.

The gene calls are TRBV6-5 and TRBJ1-5; tentative D call: TRBD1 (5 bases). Germline V gene lookup returns CDR1 MNHEY and CDR2 SVGAGI. This CDR3 has 14 residues. Trimming pared 5 bases from V and 9 bases from J, leaving 17 bases between. The DNA of the CDR3 is TGTGCCAGCAGTACGGGGGAAGGGGTCTGGCCCCAGCATTTT. Translation: CASSTGEGVWPQHF.

V usage is TRBV19 and J usage is TRBJ2-2; 7 bases agree with TRBD2. J lost 6 bases, V lost 2 bases, and 9 bases had no gene match. The length of the CDR3 is 16 residues. Germline lookup yields CDR1 LNHDA and CDR2 SQIVND (reference sequence). The CDR3: CASSINGGGVPGELFF. CDR3 coding DNA: TGTGCCAGTAGTATAAATGGCGGGGGAGTTCCCGGGGAGCTGTTTTTT.

J is TRBJ2-7 and V is TRBV29-1; tentatively, D is TRBD1 (6 bases). This CDR3 has 11 residues. Germline-derived CDR1 and CDR2 are SQVTM and ANQGSEA. Trimming took off 5 bases at V and 3 bases at J, with 8 bases between the two ends. CDR3 residues: CSVTTGYEQYF. Written as DNA, the CDR3 is TGCAGCGTTACGACAGGCTACGAGCAGTACTTC.

This clone appeared a single time. V is TRBV18 and J is TRBJ2-7, with 10 bases lining up with TRBD2. The CDR3 has 16 amino acids. Germline assignment: CDR1 KGHSH and CDR2 LQKENI. V was pared by 5 bases and J by 4 bases, with 11 bases of the junction left unmatched. The DNA for the CDR3 is TGTGCCAGCTCATCAACCTTAGCGGGAGGCGGATACGAGCAGTACTTC. This codes for CASSSTLAGGGYEQYF.

This clone appeared a few times. This sequence joins TRBV7-9 and TRBJ1-4; the D is unclear. Trimming pared 8 bases from V and 5 bases from J, leaving 12 bases between. This CDR3 comprises 13 residues. Per germline, CDR1 SEHNR and CDR2 FQNEAQ (reference sequence). In nucleotides, the CDR3 is TGTGCCAGCGGCCGGAGTGGGAATGAAAAACTGTTTTTT. It is translated as CASGRSGNEKLFF.

The rearrangement uses TRBV19 and TRBJ1-2; D might be TRBD1 (5 bases). V gave up 6 bases and J gave up 4 bases, with 18 bases separating them. The germline V gene encodes CDR1 LNHDA and CDR2 SQIVND (reference sequence). There are 15 residues in the CDR3. The CDR3 protein is CASSPRTSSGYGYTF. CDR3 DNA: TGTGCCAGTAGCCCACGGACATCTTCAGGCTATGGCTACACCTTC.

The rearrangement joins TRBV9 to TRBJ2-5, with TRBD2 identical over 11 bases. The CDR3 extends over 18 amino acids. Germline trimming cut 3 bases from V and 3 bases from J; bases unmatched to any gene: 13. Germline V lookup: CDR1 SGDLS, CDR2 YYNGEE. The CDR3 DNA reads TGTGCCAGCAGCGACTCTATAACTAGCGGGAGCCTAAAAGAGACCCAGTACTTC. Translated, it gives CASSDSITSGSLKETQYF.

This clone was counted only a few times. The chain uses TRBV5-4 and TRBJ2-7, with D possibly TRBD2 on 5 matching bases. Germline values: CDR1 SGHNT, CDR2 YYREEE (reference sequence). V dropped 3 bases and J dropped 4 bases, with 11 bases sitting between them. The CDR3 is 13 amino acids. DNA of the CDR3: TGTGCCAGCAGCTCTCCGGGAACTTACGAGCAGTACTTC. This gives the protein CASSSPGTYEQYF.

The J gene is TRBJ1-1, the V gene TRBV30; 7 positions agree with TRBD1. The CDR3 covers 14 residues. The V segment lost 3 bases and the J segment 2 bases; nucleotides outside the gene matches: 6. Germline-derived CDR1 and CDR2 are GTSNPN and SVGIG (reference sequence). Here the CDR3 reads CAWRDTGVNTEAFF. The CDR3, as DNA: TGTGCCTGGAGGGACACAGGGGTAAACACTGAAGCTTTCTTT.